What follows are 25 T cell receptor beta chains derived from one specimen sequenced in a study of blood T cell repertoires in COVID-19. Profiled with immunoSEQ multiplex PCR; TCRdb holds only in-frame clones, not every one. The table lists approximately 80,000 clones, roughly four fifths of them singletons, with approximately 15% in the top ten. The sample consisted of peripheral blood. The receptors stem from a man between 65 and 85 years old with active or convalescent COVID-19.

This clone appeared a few times. The rearrangement joins TRBV3-1 (or the pseudogene TRBV3-2) to TRBJ2-5, with TRBD2 identical over 11 bases. This CDR3 has 16 amino acids. Germline V gene data show CDR1 as LGHDT and CDR2 as YNNKEL (reference sequence). Trimming took 0 bases from V and 6 from J; bases not matched to a gene: 6. The CDR3 loop is CASSQDVAGGLQTQYF. In nucleotides, the CDR3 is TGTGCCAGCAGCCAAGATGTAGCGGGGGGGCTGCAGACCCAGTACTTC.

The chain is built from TRBV4-1 and TRBJ2-2; possibly TRBD2 for D (6 bases). CDR3 length equals 16 residues. The V end lost 4 bases, the J end lost 0 bases, and 12 bases lay between the germline ends. Germline CDR1 reads MGHRA; CDR2 reads YSYEKL. CDR3: CASSPGLYANTGELFF. The CDR3 DNA sequence: TGCGCCAGCAGCCCGGGACTTTACGCGAACACCGGGGAGCTGTTTTTT.

J is TRBJ2-1 and V is TRBV5-6; D not resolved. Per germline, CDR1 SGHDT and CDR2 YYEEEE. The CDR3 covers 15 residues. Deletions cut 2 bases from V and 5 bases from J, with 14 bases between. Written as DNA, the CDR3 is TGTGCCAGCAGCTTTGTCAGGCTCCCTAACAATGAGCAGTTCTTC. Protein sequence: CASSFVRLPNNEQFF.

The genes are TRBV11-2 and TRBJ2-7; a possible D gene is TRBD1 (6 bases). This CDR3 region has 14 residues. CDR1 is SGHAT and CDR2 is FQNNGV in the germline V gene. The V end lost 5 bases, the J end lost 3 bases, and 14 bases lay between the germline ends. The DNA for the CDR3 is TGTGCCAGCAGCGGAACAGGGCATAACTACGAGCAGTACTTC. Translating gives CASSGTGHNYEQYF.

In its sample, this clone was seen a few times. The rearrangement links TRBV6-5 to TRBJ2-7; no clear D. V shed 9 bases and J shed 7 bases, with 19 bases lying between them. The germline V gene has CDR1 MNHEY and CDR2 SVGAGI. The CDR3 is 13 residues long. The CDR3 sequence is CASVAPLSREQYF. CDR3 coding DNA: TGTGCCAGTGTCGCCCCACTGAGTCGGGAGCAGTACTTC.

The chain is built from TRBV11-2 and TRBJ2-3, with D possibly being TRBD2 (5 bases). Germline V CDR1 and CDR2: SGHAT, FQNNGV. The ends were cut back, 3 bases at V and 5 bases at J, with 12 bases in the middle. The CDR3 has 14 amino acids. CDR3: CASSLDGVRDTQYF. Here the CDR3 DNA reads TGTGCCAGCAGCTTGGACGGGGTCAGAGATACGCAGTATTTT.

The chain joins TRBV18 to TRBJ2-3, with TRBD2 identical over 13 bases. Germline CDR1 reads KGHSH; CDR2 reads LQKENI. After removal of 6 bases from V and 6 bases from J, the junction contained 9 bases not matched to a gene. This CDR3 is built from 16 residues. The chain's CDR3 is CASSGRLAGGLDTQYF. CDR3 nucleotide sequence: TGTGCCAGCTCCGGAAGACTAGCGGGGGGCCTGGATACGCAGTATTTT. The variable domain in full, with the rest retrieved from reference TRBV18 and TRBJ2-3, is NAGVMQNPRHLVRRRGQEARLRCSPMKGHSHVYWYRQLPEEGLKFMVYLQKENIIDESGMPKERFSAEFPKEGPSILRIQQVVRGDSAAYFCASSGRLAGGLDTQYFGPGTRLTVL.

The chain employs TRBV7-6 and TRBJ1-5; D perhaps matches TRBD1 (6 bases). Germline CDR1 and CDR2: SGHVS and FNYEAQ. The CDR3 runs to 19 residues. With 0 bases removed from V and 0 bases from J, the gap between germline ends came to 18 bases. The CDR3 coding sequence is TGTGCCAGCAGCTTAGCGCTTTTTCGGACAGACTATAGCAATCAGCCCCAGCATTTT. Amino acid sequence: CASSLALFRTDYSNQPQHF.

CDR3 in DNA: TGTGCCATCAGTGGTACGGTCGATGAGCAGTTCTTC. This translates into CAISGTVDEQFF. The V gene is TRBV10-3, the J gene TRBJ2-1; D not certain. This CDR3 spans 12 amino acids. Germline lookup yields CDR1 ENHRY and CDR2 SYGVKD. Trimming stripped 4 bases from V and 8 bases from J, with 9 bases between.

The chain links TRBV30 to TRBJ1-2; D is uncertain. There are 11 residues in the CDR3. Trimming took 7 bases from V and 6 from J, leaving 12 bases between them. Germline V lookup: CDR1 GTSNPN, CDR2 SVGIG (reference sequence). The CDR3 DNA sequence: TGTGCCTCGAGCAGGTTGGATGGCTACACCTTC. Translated: CASSRLDGYTF.

The chain has TRBV18 and TRBJ1-1; TRBD1 matches 10 bases. In germline, CDR1 is KGHSH, CDR2 LQKENI. The CDR3 has 17 amino acids. The J segment lost 1 base and the V segment lost 5 bases, leaving 10 bases of the junction unmatched. In nucleotides, the CDR3 is TGTGCCAGCTCAAAGGGACAGGGGCACAATAGGAACACTGAAGCTTTCTTT. Translating gives CASSKGQGHNRNTEAFF.

The gene calls are TRBV7-7 and TRBJ2-5, with D possibly matching TRBD1 (5 bases). The CDR3 length is 14 residues. The germline CDR1 and CDR2 sequences are SSHAT and FNYEAQ (reference sequence). The ends were cut back, 5 bases at V and 4 bases at J, with 14 bases in the middle. The CDR3 sequence is CASSPQGLGETQYF. DNA for the CDR3: TGTGCCAGCAGCCCTCAGGGATTAGGAGAGACCCAGTACTTC.

Only a few counts were recorded for this clone. V usage is TRBV11-3 and J usage is TRBJ1-2; 8 nucleotides align to TRBD1. The CDR3 covers 13 residues. Germline CDR1 and CDR2: SGHNT and YENEEA. V lost 5 bases and J lost 2; bases outside the gene matches: 1. The DNA of the CDR3 is TGTGCCAGCAGCCGGACAGGGAACTATGGCTACACCTTC. Encoded protein: CASSRTGNYGYTF.

This clone showed up just a few times. CDR3 nucleotide sequence: TGTGCCAGCAGTTTAGGGAATGAGCGGGCTGAGCAGTTCTTC. Translating it yields CASSLGNERAEQFF. The J gene is TRBJ2-1, the V gene TRBV28; D may be TRBD2 (6 bases). The CDR3 totals 14 residues. Germline lookup yields CDR1 MDHEN and CDR2 SYDVKM. V lost 2 bases to trimming and J lost 9 bases, with 14 bases between them.

This clone has a handful of counts. The gene calls are TRBV6-2 or TRBV6-3 and TRBJ2-7; D is possibly TRBD2 (5 bases). With 2 bases removed from V and 1 base from J, the gap between germline ends came to 9 bases. Germline V gene lookup returns CDR1 MNHEY and CDR2 SVGEGT. The CDR3 extends over 14 amino acids. CDR3 sequence: CASSYTTGSYEQYF. The DNA for the CDR3 is TGTGCCAGCAGTTACACGACGGGATCCTACGAGCAGTACTTC.

The J gene is TRBJ1-5, the V gene TRBV2, with D possibly TRBD1 on 6 matching bases. Per germline, CDR1 SNHLY and CDR2 FYNNEI. V was cut by 4 bases and J by 0 bases, with 7 bases left in between. The CDR3 is 14 amino acids. The CDR3 sequence is CASSVRGSNQPQHF. The CDR3 DNA reads TGTGCCAGCAGTGTCAGGGGTAGCAATCAGCCCCAGCATTTT.

The table lists this clone with many counts. The rearrangement links TRBV10-3 to TRBJ1-2; D is unresolved. Germline lookup yields CDR1 ENHRY and CDR2 SYGVKD. Trimming took off 3 bases at V and 2 bases at J, with 4 bases between the two ends. This CDR3 comprises 12 residues. In DNA, the CDR3 is TGTGCCATCAGTGACCAAAACTATGGCTACACCTTC. Amino acid sequence: CAISDQNYGYTF.

The count of this clone is one. The chain carries TRBV25-1 and TRBJ1-6, with D possibly matching TRBD1 (6 bases). This CDR3 comprises 15 residues. Trimming stripped 2 bases from V and 10 bases from J, with 15 bases between. Germline assignment: CDR1 MGHDK and CDR2 SYGVNS. The CDR3 DNA follows: TGTGCCAGCAGTGAAAGGGACATAGTTGGGTCACCCCTCCACTTT. This sequence encodes CASSERDIVGSPLHF.

The J gene is TRBJ2-5, the V gene TRBV3-1 (or the pseudogene TRBV3-2), with 9 bases fitting TRBD2. V dropped 5 bases and J dropped 5; count of bases not matched to a gene: 3. The CDR3 sequence is 13 residues long. The germline CDR1 and CDR2 sequences are LGHDT and YNNKEL (reference sequence). Here the CDR3 reads CASSSAGGETQYF. In DNA form, the CDR3 reads TGTGCCAGCAGCTCGGCGGGGGGGGAGACCCAGTACTTC.

The chain couples TRBV19 to TRBJ1-2; TRBD1 is a possible D gene (6 bases). This CDR3 spans 17 amino acids. V gave up 6 bases and J gave up 7 bases, with 27 bases separating them. CDR1 LNHDA and CDR2 SQIVND come from the germline V gene (reference sequence). DNA for the CDR3: TGTGCCAGTAGAGCCGATAAAGCTACAGAGGGGGATTCTGGCTACACCTTC. Its protein product is CASRADKATEGDSGYTF.

This clone was recorded a few times. This sequence joins TRBV20-1 and TRBJ2-1, with 7 positions matching TRBD2. J gave up 6 bases and V 3 bases, and 8 bases lay outside the gene matches. The CDR3 length is 14 residues. Germline CDR1 is DFQATT and CDR2 is SNEGSKA (reference sequence). CDR3: CSASLGGGGNEQFF. CDR3 bases: TGCAGTGCTAGTCTGGGGGGGGGAGGCAATGAGCAGTTCTTC.

The CDR3 region has the DNA TGTGCCAGCAGTACTCCCTTAGCCAAAAACATTCAGTACTTC. This gives the protein CASSTPLAKNIQYF. V and J are TRBV6-5 and TRBJ2-4; no reliable D call. V was clipped by 5 bases and J by 0 bases, with 8 bases between them. This CDR3 is built from 14 residues. CDR1 MNHEY and CDR2 SVGAGI come from the germline V gene.

The V and J genes are TRBV19 and TRBJ1-1; unclear D gene. Germline CDR1 LNHDA, CDR2 SQIVND (reference sequence). V was cut by 5 bases and J by 2 bases, with 15 bases left in between. This CDR3 is built from 15 residues. The CDR3 spells CASSFPNPPNTEAFF. For the CDR3, the DNA is TGTGCCAGTAGTTTTCCTAACCCCCCTAACACTGAAGCTTTCTTT.

The gene calls are TRBV6-5 and TRBJ1-1; D is perhaps TRBD1 (5 bases). The CDR3 spans 13 residues. The ends were cut back, 6 bases at V and 0 bases at J, with 8 bases in the middle. Germline V gives CDR1 MNHEY, CDR2 SVGAGI. CDR3 loop: CASRQQVNTEAFF. In DNA form, the CDR3 reads TGTGCCAGCAGACAACAGGTGAACACTGAAGCTTTCTTT.

The chain links TRBV19 to TRBJ1-4; D not certain. Trimming removed 3 bases from V and 4 bases from J, with 12 bases in between. Germline CDR1 is LNHDA and CDR2 is SQIVND (reference sequence). The CDR3 length is 15 residues. The CDR3 spells CASSIAESGNEKLFF. In DNA, the CDR3 is TGTGCCAGTAGTATTGCGGAGTCTGGTAATGAAAAACTGTTTTTT.